The sequence of this T cell receptor beta chain was determined in a study of CD8 T cells in Susac syndrome. The overall study: Patients with Susac syndrome were therapy-naive, on corticosteroids, or on intravenous immunoglobulin alone at blood draw. Study-wide results and caveats: Repertoires of Susac syndrome CD4+ T cells lacked clonal expansion.

The CDR3 has 12 amino acids. Germline CDR1 is LGHDT and CDR2 is YNNKEL (reference sequence). The ends were cut back, 1 base at V and 7 bases at J, with 8 bases in the middle. FACS was used to enrich TEMRA cells, whereas the CD8+ and CD4+ T cells were obtained by negative isolation. For this clonotype: Its antigen remains unknown.

About 0.5 to 1 ug RNA was reverse transcribed with random hexamers. TCRdb independently ran MiXCR on the immunoSEQ multiplex PCR reads; one entry per CDR3 protein. The repertoire has some 180,000 distinct CDR3 sequences, about 91% of them found once; the top ten carry approximately 0.09%. V gene TRBV3-1 combines with J gene TRBJ2-7; D remains unclear. This receptor was taken from a human donor with Susac syndrome. Sequenced material: CD4+ T cells from PBMCs. CDR3 DNA: TGTGCCAGCAGCCAAGTAGTGGAAGAGCAGTACTTC. Its translation: CASSQVVEEQYF.